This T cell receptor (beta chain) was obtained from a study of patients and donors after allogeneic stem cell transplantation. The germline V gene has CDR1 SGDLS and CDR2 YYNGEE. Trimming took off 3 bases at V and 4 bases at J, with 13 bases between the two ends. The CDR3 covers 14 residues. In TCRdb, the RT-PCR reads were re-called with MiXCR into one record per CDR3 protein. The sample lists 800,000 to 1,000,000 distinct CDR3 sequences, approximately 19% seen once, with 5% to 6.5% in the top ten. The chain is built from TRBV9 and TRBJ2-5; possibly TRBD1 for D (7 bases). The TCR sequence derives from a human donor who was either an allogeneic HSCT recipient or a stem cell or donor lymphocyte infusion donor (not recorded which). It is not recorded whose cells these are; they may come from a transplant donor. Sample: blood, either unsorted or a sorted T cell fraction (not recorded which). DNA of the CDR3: TGTGCCAGCAGCGGGCAGGGGGGTCGAGAGACCCAGTACTTC. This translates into CASSGQGGRETQYF.